This record concerns one T cell receptor beta chain sequence. This record comes from a study of blood T cell repertoires in COVID-19. Assay used: immunoSEQ multiplex PCR; TCRdb lists only in-frame clones, some missing. The table includes under 40,000 clones, just over 85% detected once. CDR3 length equals 13 residues. The germline gives CDR1 LNHDA, CDR2 SQIVND (reference sequence). Germline trimming cut 7 bases from V and 4 bases from J; bases unmatched to any gene: 5. This sequence was found in a woman older than 75 with active or convalescent COVID-19. The sequenced sample was peripheral blood. The V and J genes are TRBV19 and TRBJ1-1, with TRBD1 identical over 8 bases. For the CDR3, the DNA is TGTGCCAGTACCCCGACAGGGGTCACTGAAGCTTTCTTT. This translates into CASTPTGVTEAFF.